The entry below describes one T cell receptor (beta chain). This record belongs to a study of blood T cell repertoires in COVID-19. The study assigned cohorts using participant-reported clinical history. What the recovered Cohort 3 donors had was two negative PCRs, clearance, or symptom resolution. Assay: immunoSEQ multiplex PCR; the TCRdb copy retains only in-frame clones and omits some. The sample consists of approximately 230,000 clones, just over 85% of them appearing once. The ends were cut back, 4 bases at V and 4 bases at J, with 8 bases in the middle. This CDR3 comprises 13 residues. In germline, CDR1 is SGHKS, CDR2 YYEKEE (reference sequence).

V is TRBV5-5 and J is TRBJ1-4; D might be TRBD1 (5 bases). The sequence was obtained from a man in his forties who had recovered from COVID-19. The sequenced material came from PBMCs or T cells enriched from blood (not recorded which). CDR3 in amino acids: CASSPGYNEKLFF. DNA for the CDR3: TGTGCCAGCAGCCCAGGGTATAATGAAAAACTGTTTTTT.